The 14 T cell receptor beta chains below were found in one sample sequenced in a study of post-analysis software for immune sequencing data. Points from the study as a whole: Roughly five TRBV segments were significantly more frequent in patients than in controls. TRBV5-6, TRBV5-1 and TRBV20-1 were among these segments.

Their specific antigens are unknown. cDNA libraries for TCR beta contained unique molecular identifiers. Using its own MiXCR run on the PCR reads, TCRdb lists one record per CDR3 protein. The repertoire holds about 820,000 distinct CDR3 sequences, with around 53% as singletons. Input material: blood. All receptors come from a girl aged 10 to 17 with multiple sclerosis.

This rearrangement joins TRBV9 to TRBJ2-1, with D possibly TRBD1 on 7 matching bases. Trimming shortened V by 0 bases and J by 8 bases, and 18 bases separated the two germline ends. The length of the CDR3 is 16 residues. The germline CDR1 and CDR2 sequences are SGDLS and YYNGEE. This chain's CDR3 is CASSVGLSGGQDEQFF. DNA for the CDR3: TGTGCCAGCAGCGTAGGATTATCAGGGGGGCAGGATGAGCAGTTCTTC.

This clonotype was counted a few times. The chain is built from TRBV14 and TRBJ2-5, with TRBD2 identical over 9 bases. The DNA end favors TRBJ2-7, so the J call may be wrong. CDR3 length: 14 residues. In germline, CDR1 is SGHDN, CDR2 FVKESK. The CDR3 DNA is TGTGCCAGCAGCCTCCGACTAGCGGCCTACGAGCAGTACTTC. It is translated as CASSLRLAAYEQYF.

This clonotype was picked up a small number of times. V and J are TRBV10-3 and TRBJ2-7; the D gene could be TRBD1 or TRBD2 (5 bases each). The CDR3 loop spans 12 amino acids. Per the germline V gene, CDR1 is ENHRY and CDR2 is SYGVKD. Trimming took off 11 bases at V and 4 bases at J, with 15 bases between the two ends. CDR3 sequence (DNA): TGTGCCTCATCCGGGACGGATTACGAGCAGTACTTC. Its translation: CASSGTDYEQYF.

The rearrangement uses TRBV6-6 and TRBJ2-3, with D possibly being TRBD1 (6 bases). Germline assignment: CDR1 MNHNY and CDR2 SVGAGI (reference sequence). Between the trimmed V and J ends, which lost 2 bases and 0 bases, there was a span of 9 bases. The CDR3 has 15 residues. In DNA, the CDR3 is TGTGCCAGCAGTTACGGGCAGGGGAGCACAGATACGCAGTATTTT. Protein sequence: CASSYGQGSTDTQYF.

CDR3 in DNA: TGCGCCAGCAGCACTGGGGGCGGGAGGGCCCTCTACAATGAGCAGTTCTTC. Its translation: CASSTGGGRALYNEQFF. The chain has TRBV5-1 and TRBJ2-1, with TRBD2 matching over 9 bases. V lost 4 bases and J lost 3; bases outside the gene matches: 11. This CDR3 has 17 amino acids. Germline loops: CDR1 SGHRS, CDR2 YFSETQ.

The rearrangement links TRBV12-3 or TRBV12-4 to TRBJ2-5; 8 positions match TRBD2. There are 15 residues in the CDR3. V dropped 7 bases and J dropped 5; count of bases not matched to a gene: 12. CDR3 residues: CASTQAGVGWETQYF. The DNA of the CDR3 is TGTGCCAGCACCCAAGCGGGAGTCGGATGGGAGACCCAGTACTTC.

The rearrangement links TRBV4-1 to TRBJ2-7, with 9 bases matching TRBD2. The junction had 9 bases not matched to a gene; V was cut back by 1 base and J by 2 bases. Germline CDR1 MGHRA, CDR2 YSYEKL. The CDR3 has 17 residues. In DNA form, the CDR3 reads TGCGCCAGCAGCCAAGGAGACGGGACTAGCCCGACCTACGAGCAGTACTTC. The encoded protein is CASSQGDGTSPTYEQYF.

The rearrangement uses TRBV5-1 and TRBJ2-7; 7 bases agree with TRBD1. The V segment lost 6 bases and the J segment 3 bases; nucleotides outside the gene matches: 6. CDR1 and CDR2 from the germline V gene are SGHRS and YFSETQ. The CDR3 is 13 amino acids. DNA of the CDR3: TGCGCCAGCAAAGGCCAGGGGGTCTACGAGCAGTACTTC. Amino acids: CASKGQGVYEQYF.

The chain is built from TRBV10-3 and TRBJ2-7, with 9 positions matching TRBD1. Germline loops: CDR1 ENHRY, CDR2 SYGVKD. CDR3 size: 14 residues. Trimming at V came to 4 bases and at J to 2 bases, leaving 3 bases not matched to a gene. The CDR3 spells CAISGTGEPYEQYF. Here the CDR3 DNA reads TGTGCCATCAGTGGGACAGGGGAACCCTACGAGCAGTACTTC.

This clonotype was counted a few times. The V call is TRBV12-3 or TRBV12-4, the J call TRBJ1-2; D is undetermined. The V end lost 6 bases, the J end lost 1 base, and 9 bases lay between the germline ends. The CDR3 sequence is 13 residues long. DNA for the CDR3: TGTGCCAGCAGCTTGAGGCATAACTATGGCTACACCTTC. The encoded protein is CASSLRHNYGYTF.

In this sample, this clonotype turned up many times. A read error may account for a junction end that differs from germline. The CDR3 region is CASSLGQGEETQYF. In nucleotides, the CDR3 is TGTGCCAGCAGCCTGGGACAGGGTGAGGAGACCCAGTACTTC. The chain links TRBV5-1 to TRBJ2-5; 9 positions match TRBD1. Per germline, CDR1 SGHRS and CDR2 YFSETQ. There are 14 residues in the CDR3.

This chain joins TRBV27 and TRBJ1-2; no firm D call. This CDR3 contains 14 residues. The V and J ends lost 7 bases and 3 bases respectively, with 15 bases between them. Germline-derived CDR1 and CDR2 are MNHEY and SMNVEV (reference sequence). Here the CDR3 reads CASTSWAVDYGYTF. In DNA, the CDR3 is TGTGCCAGCACCTCTTGGGCGGTAGACTATGGCTACACCTTC.

The chain is built from TRBV7-9 and TRBJ2-7, with D perhaps TRBD2 (5 bases). Trimming removed 6 bases from V and 0 bases from J, with 9 bases in between. The CDR3 extends over 13 amino acids. The germline V gene encodes CDR1 SEHNR and CDR2 FQNEAQ (reference sequence). The CDR3 loop reads CASRADNSYEQYF. The CDR3 nucleotides read TGTGCCAGCAGAGCGGATAACTCCTACGAGCAGTACTTC.

The table lists this clonotype with many counts. CDR3 sequence: CASSLTSGSLSYEQYF. CDR3 nucleotides: TGTGCCAGCAGCTTAACTAGCGGGAGCCTCTCCTACGAGCAGTACTTC. This rearrangement joins TRBV7-3 to TRBJ2-7, with TRBD2 identical over 9 bases. There are 16 residues in the CDR3. The V gene's germline CDR1 is SGHTA and CDR2 FQGTGA. V trimming: 0 bases; J trimming: 0 bases; junction bases outside the gene matches: 3.